This TCR beta chain was identified in a study of blood T cell repertoires in COVID-19. The wider study: The cDNA or gDNA used as material had been derived from T cells, B-cell-depleted T cells, or PBMCs.

Clones were sequenced by immunoSEQ multiplex PCR, and TCRdb holds only the in-frame ones, with some missing. The profile covers 100,000 or so clones, with about 75% appearing a single time and roughly 6.2% taken by the ten largest. Trimming cost V 2 bases and J 7 bases, with 9 bases left between them. Germline-derived CDR1 and CDR2 are SGHRS and YFSETQ. This CDR3 is built from 12 residues. This sequence was found in a man at least 80 years old with acute or convalescent COVID-19. The chain combines TRBV5-1 with TRBJ1-1; tentatively, D is TRBD1 (5 bases). Sequencing used peripheral blood. DNA of the CDR3: TGCGCCAGCAGCTTTGGGCAGGGTGAAGCTTTCTTT. This encodes CASSFGQGEAFF.